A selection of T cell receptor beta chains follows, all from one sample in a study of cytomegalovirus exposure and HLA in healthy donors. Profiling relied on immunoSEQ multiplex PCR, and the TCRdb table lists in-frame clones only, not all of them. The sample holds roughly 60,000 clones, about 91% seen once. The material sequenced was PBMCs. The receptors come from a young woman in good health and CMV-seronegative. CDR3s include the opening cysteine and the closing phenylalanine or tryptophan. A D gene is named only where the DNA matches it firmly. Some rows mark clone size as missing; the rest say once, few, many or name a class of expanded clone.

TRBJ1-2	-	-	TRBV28	CASSLSHIRTREGFNYGYTF	TGTGCCAGCAGTTTATCTCACATCAGGACCCGGGAGGGGTTTAACTATGGCTACACCTTC
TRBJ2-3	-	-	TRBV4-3	CASSQELMGGSTDTQYF	TGCGCCAGCAGCCAAGAATTAATGGGGGGTAGCACAGATACGCAGTATTTT
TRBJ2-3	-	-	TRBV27	CASSFSRDTQYF	TGTGCCAGCAGTTTTAGTCGAGATACGCAGTATTTT
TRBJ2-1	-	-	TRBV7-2	CASSSPRVSIEQFF	TGTGCCAGCAGCTCCCCGCGGGTCAGCATTGAGCAGTTCTTC
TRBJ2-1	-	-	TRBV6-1	CASSPAGYNEQFF	TGTGCCAGCAGTCCGGCGGGGTACAATGAGCAGTTCTTC
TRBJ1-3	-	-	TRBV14	CASSPQGTGNTIYF	TGTGCCAGCAGTCCCCAGGGTACTGGAAACACCATATATTTT
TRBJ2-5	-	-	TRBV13	CASSLKLLETQYF	TGTGCCAGCAGCTTAAAGCTGTTGGAGACCCAGTACTTC
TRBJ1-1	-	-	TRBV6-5	CASSGQTTEAFF	TGTGCCAGCAGTGGACAGACCACTGAAGCTTTCTTT
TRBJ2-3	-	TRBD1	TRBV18	CASSRTTGTDTQYF	TGTGCCAGCTCACGAACGACAGGGACAGATACGCAGTATTTT
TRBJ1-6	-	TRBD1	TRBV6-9	CASSDRGLGTSESPLHF	TGTGCCAGCAGTGACAGGGGGCTGGGTACATCTGAGTCACCCCTCCACTTT
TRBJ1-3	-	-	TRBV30	CAWSVGGSGNTIYF	TGTGCCTGGAGTGTGGGAGGCTCTGGAAACACCATATATTTT
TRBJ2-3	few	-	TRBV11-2	CASSLSVRGPDTQYF	TGTGCCAGCAGCTTATCCGTAAGAGGGCCAGATACGCAGTATTTT
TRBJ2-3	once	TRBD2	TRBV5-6	CPDRAGDTQYF	TGTCCGGACCGAGCGGGGGATACGCAGTATTTT
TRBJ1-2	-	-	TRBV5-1	CASSAKTAYGYTF	TGCGCCAGCAGCGCCAAGACAGCCTATGGCTACACCTTC
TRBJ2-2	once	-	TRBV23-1	CASSQPKHRPGDTGELFF	TGCGCCAGCAGTCAACCCAAGCACCGTCCCGGTGACACCGGGGAGCTGTTTTTT
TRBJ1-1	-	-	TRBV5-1	CASSLGTGFFGTEAFF	TGCGCCAGCAGCTTGGGTACAGGGTTTTTTGGTACTGAAGCTTTCTTT